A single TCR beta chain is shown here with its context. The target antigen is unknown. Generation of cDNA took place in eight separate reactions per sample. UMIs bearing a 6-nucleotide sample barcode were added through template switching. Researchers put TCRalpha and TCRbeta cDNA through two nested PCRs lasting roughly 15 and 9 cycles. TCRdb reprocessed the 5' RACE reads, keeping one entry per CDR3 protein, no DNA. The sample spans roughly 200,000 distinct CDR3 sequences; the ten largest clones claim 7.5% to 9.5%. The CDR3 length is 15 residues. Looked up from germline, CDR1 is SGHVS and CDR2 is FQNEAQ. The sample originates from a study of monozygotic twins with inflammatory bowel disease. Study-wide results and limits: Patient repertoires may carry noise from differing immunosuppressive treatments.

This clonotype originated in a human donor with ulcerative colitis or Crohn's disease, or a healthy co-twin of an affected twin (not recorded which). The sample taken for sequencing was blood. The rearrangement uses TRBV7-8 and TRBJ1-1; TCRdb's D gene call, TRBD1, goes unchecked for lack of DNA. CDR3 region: CASSLSGTGWTEAFF. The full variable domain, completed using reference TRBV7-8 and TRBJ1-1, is GAGVSQSPRYKVAKRGQDVALRCDPISGHVSLFWYQQALGQGPEFLTYFQNEAQLDKSGLPSDRFFAERPEGSVSTLKIQRTQQEDSAVYLCASSLSGTGWTEAFFGQGTRLTVV.